A selection of T cell receptor beta chains follows, all from one sample in a study of T cells in Graves' hyperthyroidism and ophthalmopathy. Using its own MiXCR run on the multiplex PCR reads, TCRdb lists one record per CDR3 protein. The data show around 350,000 distinct CDR3 sequences, with approximately 25% seen just once and more than 60% held by the top ten. Sequenced material: blood. The receptors come from a man aged 45-65 years with Graves' hyperthyroidism. Each CDR3 is given with its conserved first and last residue. The order of the fields is D gene, V gene, clone size, J gene, CDR3 DNA, CDR3 protein. D genes are given only for firm matches. Clone sizes are given selectively: once, few, many, or a class where the clone is expanded.

>TRBD1|TRBV6-5|.|TRBJ1-2
TGTGCCAGCAGTTACTCCCAAAGTAGGGGGCTCAACTATGGCTACACCTTC
CASSYSQSRGLNYGYTF
>TRBD2|TRBV6-1|.|TRBJ2-3
TGTGCCAGCAGTTCTACAGGTAGCGGGAGGGCCCTAGATACGCAGTATTTT
CASSSTGSGRALDTQYF
>.|TRBV19|.|TRBJ2-2
TGTGCCAGTAAAAGTTACCGAGGGGATACCGGGGAGCTGTTTTTT
CASKSYRGDTGELFF
>.|TRBV12-3/TRBV12-4|.|TRBJ2-3
TGTGCCAGCAGCTCTAACACAGGAACGGAGGGAACAGATACGCAGTATTTT
CASSSNTGTEGTDTQYF
>.|TRBV10-3|.|TRBJ2-1
TGTGCCACGAACGACAGAGGGGAGCAGTTCTTC
CATNDRGEQFF
>TRBD2|TRBV7-2|.|TRBJ2-6
TGTGCCAGCACCCTTTTCTTTCCCCTAGCGGGAGGGCCAAGGGGGGCCAACGTCCTGACTTTC
CASTLFFPLAGGPRGANVLTF
>.|TRBV27|many|TRBJ1-1
TGTGCCAGCAGTGAGGGCGGTACTGAAGCTTTCTTT
CASSEGGTEAFF
>TRBD1|TRBV6-1|few|TRBJ2-2
TGTGCCAGCAGTGACAGACAGGGCCCCGGGGAGCTGTTTTTT
CASSDRQGPGELFF
>.|TRBV7-2|.|TRBJ2-7
TGTGCCAGCAGCCCGGACCCCTCCAAGGGGCAGTACTTC
CASSPDPSKGQYF
>.|TRBV20-1|many|TRBJ1-1
TGCAGTGCTATCAGCCCCGGAACTGAAGCTTTCTTT
CSAISPGTEAFF
>.|TRBV7-9|.|TRBJ2-7
TGTGCCAGCAGCTCTGACAGGACTTCCTACGAGCAGTACTTC
CASSSDRTSYEQYF
>.|TRBV15|.|TRBJ1-1
TGTGCCACCAGCAGAGATTTGGCCCCGGAGAACACTGAAGCTTTCTTT
CATSRDLAPENTEAFF
>TRBD2|TRBV3-1|.|TRBJ2-1
TGTGCCAGCTCACCACCTTCGGGGCCCGGGACTAGCGGTTCCTACAATGAGCAGTTCTTC
CASSPPSGPGTSGSYNEQFF
>.|TRBV5-1|few|TRBJ1-1
TGCGCCAGCAGCTTGGCCGGCCCGGGGTTCAACACTGAAGCTTTCTTT
CASSLAGPGFNTEAFF
>.|TRBV9|once|TRBJ1-4
TGTGCCAGCAGCGTCGACATAGGTAATGAAAAACTGTTTTTT
CASSVDIGNEKLFF
>.|TRBV18|many|TRBJ1-1
TGTGCCAGCTCACCACAGCAAGGGCAGACTGAAGCTTTCTTT
CASSPQQGQTEAFF
>TRBD2|TRBV27|few|TRBJ2-5
TGTGCCAGCAGTCCCCCGGGACTAGCGGGAGGCAAGACCCAGTACTTC
CASSPPGLAGGKTQYF
>.|TRBV9|.|TRBJ2-2
TGTGCCAGCAGCGTAGCTTGGGGGGGGCCCAGCACCGGGGAGCTGTTTTTT
CASSVAWGGPSTGELFF
>TRBD2|TRBV29-1|.|TRBJ2-5
TGCAGCGGGGACGGCGGGCCTAGCGGTTCCCAAGAGACCCAGTACTTC
CSGDGGPSGSQETQYF
>.|TRBV24-1|many|TRBJ1-2
TGTGCCACCAGTGACCCGTACTATGGCTACACCTTC
CATSDPYYGYTF
>TRBD1|TRBV18|many|TRBJ2-3
TGTGCCAGCTCCCTGGACAGGGGAGCAGATACGCAGTATTTT
CASSLDRGADTQYF
>.|TRBV28|many|TRBJ2-3
TGTGCCAGCAGTTTTGGCGGGATAGGCGCAGATACGCAGTATTTT
CASSFGGIGADTQYF
>TRBD2|TRBV11-2|many|TRBJ2-1
TGTGCCAGCAGCTTGGGACTAGCGGGAGAGGACAATGAGCAGTTCTTC
CASSLGLAGEDNEQFF
>TRBD2|TRBV29-1|.|TRBJ2-5
TGCAGCGTTGAGGGCGGGAGGGCTCAAGAGACCCAGTACTTC
CSVEGGRAQETQYF